Listed here is a single T cell receptor (beta chain). This CDR3 comprises 14 residues. Per the germline V gene, CDR1 is SGHRS and CDR2 is YFSETQ. Germline trimming cut 4 bases from V and 8 bases from J; bases unmatched to any gene: 11. The sample originates from a study of blood T cell repertoires in COVID-19. Clones were sequenced by immunoSEQ multiplex PCR, and TCRdb holds only the in-frame ones, with some missing. The sample consists of about 500,000 clones, 89% of them appearing once. Sequenced input: peripheral blood. This chain joins TRBV5-1 and TRBJ1-2, with TRBD1 matching 7 bases. The clonotype comes from a man aged 18 to 29 with COVID-19, enrolled during active disease. The CDR3 loop reads CASSPGTDLTGYTF. The CDR3 DNA sequence: TGCGCCAGCAGCCCCGGGACAGACTTGACCGGCTACACCTTC.